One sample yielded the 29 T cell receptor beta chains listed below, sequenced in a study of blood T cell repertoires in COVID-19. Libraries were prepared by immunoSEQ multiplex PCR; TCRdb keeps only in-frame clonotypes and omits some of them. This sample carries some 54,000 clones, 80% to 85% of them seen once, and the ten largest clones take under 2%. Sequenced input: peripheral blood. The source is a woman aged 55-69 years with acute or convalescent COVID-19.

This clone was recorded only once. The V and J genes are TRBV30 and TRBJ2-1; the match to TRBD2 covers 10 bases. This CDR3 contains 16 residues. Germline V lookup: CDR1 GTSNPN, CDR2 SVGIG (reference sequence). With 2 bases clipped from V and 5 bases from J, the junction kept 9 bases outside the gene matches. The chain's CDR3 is CAWSKLLAGANNEQFF. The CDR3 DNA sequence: TGTGCCTGGAGTAAACTTCTAGCGGGAGCCAACAATGAGCAGTTCTTC.

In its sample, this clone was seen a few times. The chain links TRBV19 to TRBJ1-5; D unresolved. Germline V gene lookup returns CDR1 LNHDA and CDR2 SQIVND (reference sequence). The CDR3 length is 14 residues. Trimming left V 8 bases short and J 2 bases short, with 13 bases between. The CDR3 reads CASCEGGRNQPQHF. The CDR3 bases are TGTGCCAGTTGTGAGGGCGGACGCAATCAGCCCCAGCATTTT.

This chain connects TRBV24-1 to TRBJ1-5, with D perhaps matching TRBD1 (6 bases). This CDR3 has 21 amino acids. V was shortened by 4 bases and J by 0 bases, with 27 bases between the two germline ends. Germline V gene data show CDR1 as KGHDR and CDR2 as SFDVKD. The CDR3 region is CATSDFSGRGRGHHSNQPQHF. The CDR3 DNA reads TGTGCCACCAGTGACTTTTCCGGCAGGGGAAGGGGCCATCATAGCAATCAGCCCCAGCATTTT.

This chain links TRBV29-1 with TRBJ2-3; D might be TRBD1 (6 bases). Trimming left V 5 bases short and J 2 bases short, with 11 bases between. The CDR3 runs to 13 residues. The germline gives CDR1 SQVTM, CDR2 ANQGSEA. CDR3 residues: CSVLGQYTDTQYF. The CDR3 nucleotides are TGCAGCGTTCTTGGACAGTACACAGATACGCAGTATTTT.

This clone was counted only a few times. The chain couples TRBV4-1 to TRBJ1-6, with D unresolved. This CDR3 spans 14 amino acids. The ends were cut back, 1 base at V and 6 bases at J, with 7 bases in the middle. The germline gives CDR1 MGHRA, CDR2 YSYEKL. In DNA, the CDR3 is TGCGCCAGCAGCCAAGTTATCAGTAATTCACCCCTCCACTTT. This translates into CASSQVISNSPLHF.

The CDR3 sequence: CASSGTGLYGYTF. In DNA form, the CDR3 reads TGTGCCAGCAGCGGGACAGGACTCTATGGCTACACCTTC. The V call is TRBV6-5, the J call TRBJ1-2; TRBD1 agrees at 8 bases. CDR1 and CDR2 (germline): MNHEY, SVGAGI. CDR3 size: 13 residues. J was trimmed by 4 bases and V by 6 bases; bases with no gene match: 4.

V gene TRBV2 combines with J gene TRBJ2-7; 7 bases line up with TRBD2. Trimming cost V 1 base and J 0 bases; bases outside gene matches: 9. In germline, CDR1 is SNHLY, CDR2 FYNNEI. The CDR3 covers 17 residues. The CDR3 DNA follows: TGTGCCAGCAGTGAAGTCGGGGGAGGGACGAGCTCCTACGAGCAGTACTTC. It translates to CASSEVGGGTSSYEQYF.

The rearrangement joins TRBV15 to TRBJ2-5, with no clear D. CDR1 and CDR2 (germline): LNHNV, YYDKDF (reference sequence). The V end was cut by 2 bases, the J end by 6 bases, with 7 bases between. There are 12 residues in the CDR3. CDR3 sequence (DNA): TGTGCCACCAGCAGAAGCTCTCAGACCCAGTACTTC. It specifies CATSRSSQTQYF.

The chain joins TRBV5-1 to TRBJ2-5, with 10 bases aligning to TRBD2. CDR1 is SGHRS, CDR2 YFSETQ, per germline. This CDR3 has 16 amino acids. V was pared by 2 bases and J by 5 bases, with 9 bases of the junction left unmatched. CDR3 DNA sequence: TGCGCCAGCAGCTTAGCGGGAGGGCCCAGGGGTGAGACCCAGTACTTC. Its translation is CASSLAGGPRGETQYF.

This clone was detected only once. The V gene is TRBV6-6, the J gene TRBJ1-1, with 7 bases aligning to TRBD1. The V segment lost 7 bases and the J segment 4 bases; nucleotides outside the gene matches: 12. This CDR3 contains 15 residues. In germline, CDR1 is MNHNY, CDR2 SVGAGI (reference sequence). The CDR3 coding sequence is TGTGCCAGCATAAATAGACAGGGTGGTATCACTGAAGCTTTCTTT. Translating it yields CASINRQGGITEAFF.

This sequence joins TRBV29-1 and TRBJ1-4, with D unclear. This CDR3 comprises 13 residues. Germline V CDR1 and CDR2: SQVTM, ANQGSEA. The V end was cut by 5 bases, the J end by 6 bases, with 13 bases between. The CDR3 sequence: CSVLSWEDEKLFF. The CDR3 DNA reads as TGCAGCGTTTTATCGTGGGAGGATGAAAAACTGTTTTTT.

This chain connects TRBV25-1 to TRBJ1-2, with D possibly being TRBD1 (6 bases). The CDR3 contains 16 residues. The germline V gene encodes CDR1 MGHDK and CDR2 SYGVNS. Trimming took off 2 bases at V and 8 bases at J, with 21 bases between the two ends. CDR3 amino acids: CASSELGGAQGLGYTF. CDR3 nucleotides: TGTGCCAGCAGTGAACTTGGGGGGGCGCAGGGATTGGGCTACACCTTC.

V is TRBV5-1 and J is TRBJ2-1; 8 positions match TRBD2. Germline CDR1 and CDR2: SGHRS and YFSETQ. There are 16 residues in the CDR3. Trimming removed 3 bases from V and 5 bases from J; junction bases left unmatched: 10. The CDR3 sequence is CASSSLGTRFDNEQFF. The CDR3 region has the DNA TGCGCCAGCAGCTCCCTCGGGACTAGGTTCGACAATGAGCAGTTCTTC. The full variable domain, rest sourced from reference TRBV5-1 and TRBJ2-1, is KAGVTQTPRYLIKTRGQQVTLSCSPISGHRSVSWYQQTPGQGLQFLFEYFSETQRNKGNFPGRFSGRQFSNSRSEMNVSTLELGDSALYLCASSSLGTRFDNEQFFGPGTRLTVL.

The CDR3 is CASSGGDRALNQPQHF. In nucleotides, the CDR3 is TGTGCCAGCAGCGGGGGGGACAGGGCCCTCAATCAGCCCCAGCATTTT. The chain carries TRBV5-8 and TRBJ1-5, with 9 bases fitting TRBD1. Germline V lookup: CDR1 SGHTS, CDR2 YDEGEE. CDR3 length: 16 residues. Trimming cost V 4 bases and J 3 bases; bases outside gene matches: 8.

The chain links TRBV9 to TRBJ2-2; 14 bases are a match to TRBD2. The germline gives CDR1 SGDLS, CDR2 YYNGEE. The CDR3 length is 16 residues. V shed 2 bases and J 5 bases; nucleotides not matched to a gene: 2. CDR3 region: CASSVGTSGSTGELFF. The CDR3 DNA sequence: TGTGCCAGCAGCGTGGGGACTAGCGGGAGTACCGGGGAGCTGTTTTTT. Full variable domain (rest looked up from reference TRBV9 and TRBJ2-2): DSGVTQTPKHLITATGQRVTLRCSPRSGDLSVYWYQQSLDQGLQFLIQYYNGEERAKGNILERFSAQQFPDLHSELNLSSLELGDSALYFCASSVGTSGSTGELFFGEGSRLTVL.

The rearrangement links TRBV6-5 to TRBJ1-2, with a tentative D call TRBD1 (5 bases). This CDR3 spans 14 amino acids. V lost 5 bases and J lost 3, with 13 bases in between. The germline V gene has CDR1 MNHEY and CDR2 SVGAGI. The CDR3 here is CASSPGLFYYGYTF. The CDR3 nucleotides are TGTGCCAGCAGTCCGGGACTGTTCTACTATGGCTACACCTTC.

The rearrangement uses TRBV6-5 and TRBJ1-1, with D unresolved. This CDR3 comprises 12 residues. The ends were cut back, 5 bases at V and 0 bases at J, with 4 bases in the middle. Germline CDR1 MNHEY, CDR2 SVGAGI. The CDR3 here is CASSSMNTEAFF. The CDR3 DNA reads TGTGCCAGCAGTAGCATGAACACTGAAGCTTTCTTT.

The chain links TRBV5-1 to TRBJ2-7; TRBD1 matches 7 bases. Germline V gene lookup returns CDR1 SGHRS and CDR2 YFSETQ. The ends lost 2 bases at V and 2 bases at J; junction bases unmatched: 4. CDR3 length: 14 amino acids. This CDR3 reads CASSFSQGAYEQYF. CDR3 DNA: TGCGCCAGCAGCTTTTCCCAGGGGGCCTACGAGCAGTACTTC.

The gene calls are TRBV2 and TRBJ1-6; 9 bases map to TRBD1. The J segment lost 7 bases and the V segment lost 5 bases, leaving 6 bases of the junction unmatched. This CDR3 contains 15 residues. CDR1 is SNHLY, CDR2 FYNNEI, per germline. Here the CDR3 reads CASSLEGTGNSPLHF. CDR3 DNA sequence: TGTGCCAGCAGTCTGGAGGGGACAGGGAATTCACCCCTCCACTTT.

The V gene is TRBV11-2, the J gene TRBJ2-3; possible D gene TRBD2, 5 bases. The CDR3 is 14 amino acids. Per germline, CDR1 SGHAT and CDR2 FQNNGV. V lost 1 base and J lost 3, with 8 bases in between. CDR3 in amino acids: CASSLGTLTDTQYF. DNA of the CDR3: TGTGCCAGCAGCTTAGGGACTCTGACAGATACGCAGTATTTT.

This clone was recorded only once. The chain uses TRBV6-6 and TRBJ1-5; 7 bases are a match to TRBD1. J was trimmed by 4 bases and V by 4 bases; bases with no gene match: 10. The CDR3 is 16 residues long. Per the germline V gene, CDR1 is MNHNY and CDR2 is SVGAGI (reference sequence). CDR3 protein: CASSSRGPTGNQPQHF. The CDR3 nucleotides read TGTGCCAGCAGTTCAAGGGGGCCGACCGGAAATCAGCCCCAGCATTTT.

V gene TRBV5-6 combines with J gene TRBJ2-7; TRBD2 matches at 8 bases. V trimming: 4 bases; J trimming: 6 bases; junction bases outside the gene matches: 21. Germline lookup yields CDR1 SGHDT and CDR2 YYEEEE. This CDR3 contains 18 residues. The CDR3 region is CASSTALGSGVTVLEQYF. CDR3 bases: TGTGCCAGCAGCACTGCTCTTGGTAGCGGGGTCACTGTCCTCGAGCAGTACTTC.

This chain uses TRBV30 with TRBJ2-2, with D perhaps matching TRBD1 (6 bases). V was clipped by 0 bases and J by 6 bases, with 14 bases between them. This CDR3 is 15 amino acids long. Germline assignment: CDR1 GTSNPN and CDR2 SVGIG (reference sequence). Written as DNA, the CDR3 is TGTGCCTGGAGTGTACAATTGGGGGCGTCCGGGGAGCTGTTTTTT. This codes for CAWSVQLGASGELFF.

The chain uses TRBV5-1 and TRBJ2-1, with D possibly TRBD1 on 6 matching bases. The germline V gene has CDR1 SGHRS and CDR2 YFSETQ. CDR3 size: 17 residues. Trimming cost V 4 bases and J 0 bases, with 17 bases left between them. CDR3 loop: CASSATPTGSSYNEQFF. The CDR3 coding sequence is TGCGCCAGCAGCGCGACGCCTACAGGGAGCTCCTACAATGAGCAGTTCTTC.

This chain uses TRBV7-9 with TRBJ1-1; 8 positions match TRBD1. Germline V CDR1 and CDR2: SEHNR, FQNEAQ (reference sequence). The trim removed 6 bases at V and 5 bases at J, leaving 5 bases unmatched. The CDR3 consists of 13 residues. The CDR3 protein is CASSLTGVTEAFF. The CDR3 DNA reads TGTGCCAGCAGTTTGACAGGGGTAACTGAAGCTTTCTTT.

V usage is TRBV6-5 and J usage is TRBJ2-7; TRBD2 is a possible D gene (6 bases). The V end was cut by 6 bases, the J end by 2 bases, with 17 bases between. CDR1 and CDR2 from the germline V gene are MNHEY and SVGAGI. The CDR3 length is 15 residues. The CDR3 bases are TGTGCCAGCAGGTCAGATACTAGCATTACCTACGAGCAGTACTTC. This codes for CASRSDTSITYEQYF.

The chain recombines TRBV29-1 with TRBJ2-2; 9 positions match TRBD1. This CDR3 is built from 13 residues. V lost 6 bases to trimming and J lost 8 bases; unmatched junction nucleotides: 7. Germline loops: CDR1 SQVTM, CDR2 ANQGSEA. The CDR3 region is CSVGTGFGGELFF. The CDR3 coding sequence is TGCAGCGTGGGGACAGGGTTCGGGGGGGAGCTGTTTTTT.

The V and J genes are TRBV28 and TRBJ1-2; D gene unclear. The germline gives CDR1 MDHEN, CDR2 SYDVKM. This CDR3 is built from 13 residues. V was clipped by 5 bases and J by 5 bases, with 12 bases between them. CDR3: CASSPRGGYGYTF. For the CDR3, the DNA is TGTGCCAGCAGTCCTCGGGGTGGGTATGGCTACACCTTC.

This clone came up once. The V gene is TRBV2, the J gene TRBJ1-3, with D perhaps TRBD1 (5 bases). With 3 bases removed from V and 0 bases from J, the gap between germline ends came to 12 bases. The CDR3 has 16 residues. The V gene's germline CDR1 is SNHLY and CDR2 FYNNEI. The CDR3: CASSEGLGNSGNTIYF. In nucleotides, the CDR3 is TGTGCCAGCAGTGAGGGGCTAGGAAACTCTGGAAACACCATATATTTT.